The rows below give T cell receptor beta chains drawn from one sample of a study of Ad26.COV2.S vaccination and SARS-CoV-2 variants. Repertoires were generated with immunoSEQ multiplex PCR, while TCRdb's copy carries only in-frame clones and drops some. The data contain about 350,000 clones, 85% of them singletons. Here the sequenced sample was peripheral blood, taken in a trial of Ad26.COV2.S vaccine versus placebo. The receptors were sampled from a person aged 18-60 years who received the Ad26.COV2.S COVID-19 vaccine or a placebo. Each CDR3 is given with its conserved first and last residue. The D gene is left open where the match is weak. Clone sizes are given selectively: once, few, many, or a class where the clone is expanded.

cdr3_aa cdr3_nt j_call v_call clone_size d_call
CASSVVGRGYNEQFF TGTGCCAGCAGCGTAGTAGGCAGGGGTTACAATGAGCAGTTCTTC TRBJ2-1 TRBV9 once -
CASSPRDGDTEAFF TGTGCCAGCAGTCCTCGGGACGGCGACACTGAAGCTTTCTTT TRBJ1-1 TRBV28 - -
CASSLGTSSYNEQFF TGTGCCAGCAGCTTAGGGACTAGTTCTTACAATGAGCAGTTCTTC TRBJ2-1 TRBV7-2 - TRBD2
CASSYSGGLTYNEQFF TGTGCCAGCAGTTACTCGGGTGGATTGACCTACAATGAGCAGTTCTTC TRBJ2-1 TRBV6-5 - -
CAEATNEKLFF TGTGCTGAGGCAACTAATGAAAAACTGTTTTTT TRBJ1-4 TRBV3-1/TRBV3-2 - -
CASSPRRNYGYTF TGTGCCAGCTCACCCCGACGGAACTATGGCTACACCTTC TRBJ1-2 TRBV18 - -
CASSPTGGGKTQYF TGTGCCAGCAGCCCGACGGGGGGCGGAAAGACCCAGTACTTC TRBJ2-5 TRBV3-1/TRBV3-2 once -
CASSVVWDRAPEAFF TGTGCCAGCAGCGTAGTTTGGGACAGGGCCCCTGAAGCTTTCTTT TRBJ1-1 TRBV9 - TRBD1
CATSMGGDRSNYGYTF TGTGCCACCAGCATGGGAGGAGACAGGTCTAACTATGGCTACACCTTC TRBJ1-2 TRBV15 - -
CASNRQGPNTEAFF TGTGCCAGCAATCGACAGGGTCCGAACACTGAAGCTTTCTTT TRBJ1-1 TRBV27 - TRBD1
CASRALQGSPTYNEQFF TGTGCCAGTAGGGCCCTACAGGGTTCCCCTACCTACAATGAGCAGTTCTTC TRBJ2-1 TRBV19 - -
CSGGGGGAGYGYTF TGCAGCGGTGGGGGCGGCGGCGCAGGCTATGGCTACACCTTC TRBJ1-2 TRBV29-1 few -
CASSTQGLRETQYF TGTGCCAGCAGCACACAGGGGCTCCGAGAGACCCAGTACTTC TRBJ2-5 TRBV7-2 - TRBD1
CASSFPGSKSLETQYF TGTGCCAGCAGCTTCCCAGGGAGTAAATCCCTAGAGACCCAGTACTTC TRBJ2-5 TRBV5-8 - -
CASISSGNTIYF TGTGCCAGCATCTCCTCTGGAAACACCATATATTTT TRBJ1-3 TRBV28 - -
CASSREGGRAGADTQYF TGCGCCAGCAGCCGCGAAGGCGGGAGGGCCGGCGCAGATACGCAGTATTTT TRBJ2-3 TRBV5-1 - TRBD2
CASSSPRDRGDEQYF TGTGCCAGCAGCTCGCCCAGGGACAGGGGGGACGAGCAGTACTTC TRBJ2-7 TRBV13 once TRBD1
CASSLDTVSYNEQFF TGCGCCAGCAGCTTGGATACGGTCTCCTACAATGAGCAGTTCTTC TRBJ2-1 TRBV5-1 - -
CASSLEQGARYGYTF TGCGCCAGCAGCTTGGAACAGGGGGCACGCTATGGCTACACCTTC TRBJ1-2 TRBV5-1 - TRBD1
CASSRTGDSSYEQYF TGTGCCAGCAGCCGCACAGGGGATAGCTCCTACGAGCAGTACTTC TRBJ2-7 TRBV9 - TRBD1
CASSQRQAKNIQYF TGCGCCAGCAGCCAAAGACAAGCCAAAAACATTCAGTACTTC TRBJ2-4 TRBV4-1 - -
CASSYGQGALSEQFF TGTGCCAGCAGCTACGGACAGGGGGCACTGAGTGAGCAGTTCTTC TRBJ2-1 TRBV5-4 once TRBD1
CAARGRATNEKLFF TGTGCCGCTCGGGGGCGAGCAACTAATGAAAAACTGTTTTTT TRBJ1-4 TRBV19 - -
CASLMTSVGETQYF TGTGCCAGCCTTATGACTAGCGTGGGGGAGACCCAGTACTTC TRBJ2-5 TRBV2 - TRBD2
CASSPTVSGAHTGELFF TGTGCCAGCAGCCCCACGGTCTCAGGGGCCCACACCGGGGAGCTGTTTTTT TRBJ2-2 TRBV11-3 - -
CASSKVGWRLAGAGETQYF TGTGCCAGCAGCAAAGTCGGTTGGAGGCTAGCGGGAGCCGGGGAGACCCAGTACTTC TRBJ2-5 TRBV21-1 - -
CASSGTGDTSSYNEQFF TGCGCCAGCAGTGGGACAGGGGACACGAGCTCCTACAATGAGCAGTTCTTC TRBJ2-1 TRBV5-1 once TRBD1
CASSDSGENNEQFF TGTGCCAGCAGTGACTCGGGAGAAAACAATGAGCAGTTCTTC TRBJ2-1 TRBV6-4 once -
CATSDGTQETQYF TGTGCCACCAGTGATGGGACCCAAGAGACCCAGTACTTC TRBJ2-5 TRBV24-1 - -
CASSVLGSWSGELFF TGTGCCAGCAGCGTACTAGGCAGTTGGTCCGGGGAGCTGTTTTTT TRBJ2-2 TRBV9 - -
CASKGRVLYEQYF TGTGCCAGCAAGGGCAGGGTCTTATACGAGCAGTACTTC TRBJ2-7 TRBV2 once -
CASSFLGQGTEAFF TGTGCCAGCAGTTTCCTGGGCCAGGGCACTGAAGCTTTCTTT TRBJ1-1 TRBV6-2/TRBV6-3 - -
CATGQGGIYGYTF TGTGCCACCGGACAGGGGGGTATCTATGGCTACACCTTC TRBJ1-2 TRBV10-3 - TRBD1
CASSQVFASGGETQYF TGCGCCAGCAGCCAAGTTTTTGCTAGCGGGGGTGAGACCCAGTACTTC TRBJ2-5 TRBV4-3 - TRBD2
CASSILSWGTNTEAFF TGTGCCAGTAGTATCCTCTCCTGGGGGACGAACACTGAAGCTTTCTTT TRBJ1-1 TRBV19 - -
CASSQAGVLTGELFF TGCGCCAGCAGCCAGGCGGGAGTTCTCACCGGGGAGCTGTTTTTT TRBJ2-2 TRBV4-3 once TRBD2
CASSLDFASGDNRPYEQYF TGTGCCAGCAGCTTAGATTTCGCTAGCGGGGATAACCGACCCTACGAGCAGTACTTC TRBJ2-7 TRBV7-2 - TRBD2
CASSSVSNQPQHF TGTGCCAGCAGTTCCGTGAGCAATCAGCCCCAGCATTTT TRBJ1-5 TRBV6-5 - -
CSVETPSLYNEQFF TGCAGCGTTGAAACCCCTTCCTTATACAATGAGCAGTTCTTC TRBJ2-1 TRBV29-1 - -
CASSQDGTSSNEQFF TGTGCCAGCAGCCAAGATGGGACTAGCTCCAATGAGCAGTTCTTC TRBJ2-1 TRBV3-1/TRBV3-2 - TRBD2